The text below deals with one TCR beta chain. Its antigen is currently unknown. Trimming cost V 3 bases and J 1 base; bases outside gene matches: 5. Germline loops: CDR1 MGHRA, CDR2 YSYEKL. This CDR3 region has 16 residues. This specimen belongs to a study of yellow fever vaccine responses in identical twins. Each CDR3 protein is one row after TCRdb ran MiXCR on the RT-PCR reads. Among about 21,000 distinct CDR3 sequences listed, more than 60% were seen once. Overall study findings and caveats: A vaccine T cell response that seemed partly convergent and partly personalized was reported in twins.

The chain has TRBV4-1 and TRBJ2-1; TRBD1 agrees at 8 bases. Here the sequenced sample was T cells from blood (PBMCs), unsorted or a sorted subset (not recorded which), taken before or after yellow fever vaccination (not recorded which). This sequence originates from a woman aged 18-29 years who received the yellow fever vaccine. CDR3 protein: CASSQADRGSYNEQFF. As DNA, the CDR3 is TGCGCCAGCAGCCAGGCTGACAGGGGTTCCTACAATGAGCAGTTCTTC.